The 20 T cell receptor beta chains below come from one sample, sequenced in a study of T cell responses to AZD1222 COVID-19 vaccine. Repertoires were generated with immunoSEQ multiplex PCR, while TCRdb's copy carries only in-frame clones and drops some. The sample has about 190,000 clones; roughly 93% are singletons. Sequencing used peripheral blood, obtained on day 0 of AZD1222 vaccination. Receptors were obtained from an adult in good health.

This chain connects TRBV5-1 to TRBJ1-1; the D is unclear. V gave up 0 bases and J gave up 2 bases, with 11 bases separating them. Germline V lookup: CDR1 SGHRS, CDR2 YFSETQ. This CDR3 is 15 amino acids long. Written as DNA, the CDR3 is TGCGCCAGCAGCTTGGCCGGGCCGAGCAACACTGAAGCTTTCTTT. This sequence encodes CASSLAGPSNTEAFF.

In its sample, this clone was seen once. The chain is built from TRBV2 and TRBJ2-5; D possibly corresponds to TRBD2 (5 bases). Trimming removed 8 bases from V and 1 base from J, with 14 bases in between. The CDR3 extends over 14 amino acids. Germline assignment: CDR1 SNHLY and CDR2 FYNNEI. CDR3 region: CASRRAALQETQYF. CDR3 nucleotide sequence: TGTGCCAGCCGGCGGGCAGCCCTCCAAGAGACCCAGTACTTC.

The genes are TRBV5-1 and TRBJ1-4; D is perhaps TRBD1 (6 bases). This CDR3 has 15 residues. Germline CDR1 reads SGHRS; CDR2 reads YFSETQ. V shed 3 bases and J shed 3 bases, with 12 bases lying between them. The CDR3: CASSSSGVSNEKLFF. CDR3 DNA sequence: TGCGCCAGCAGCTCCTCAGGGGTTTCTAATGAAAAACTGTTTTTT.

This rearrangement joins TRBV29-1 to TRBJ2-5; 7 positions match TRBD1. The CDR3 is 14 amino acids. J lost 2 bases, V lost 6 bases, and 9 bases had no gene match. Germline V gene data show CDR1 as SQVTM and CDR2 as ANQGSEA. CDR3 loop: CSVLGQEAQETQYF. CDR3 DNA sequence: TGCAGCGTCCTAGGACAGGAGGCTCAAGAGACCCAGTACTTC.

The chain employs TRBV11-2 and TRBJ2-7; D possibly corresponds to TRBD1 (6 bases). The CDR3 has 15 residues. V gave up 5 bases and J gave up 2 bases, with 16 bases separating them. CDR1 SGHAT and CDR2 FQNNGV come from the germline V gene. DNA for the CDR3: TGTGCCAGCAGCCGCCGCCGTACAGGGACCTACGAGCAGTACTTC. It specifies CASSRRRTGTYEQYF.

The genes are TRBV10-3 and TRBJ2-1; 9 positions match TRBD2. The CDR3 has 17 residues. Trimming took 0 bases from V and 9 from J; bases not matched to a gene: 12. Germline-derived CDR1 and CDR2 are ENHRY and SYGVKD. CDR3: CAISESTSGPSSFEQFF. CDR3 DNA: TGTGCCATCAGTGAGTCGACTAGCGGACCCTCCTCGTTTGAGCAGTTCTTC.

The rearrangement links TRBV10-3 to TRBJ2-1; TRBD2 matches at 11 bases. V lost 8 bases, J lost 6 bases, and 3 bases stayed unmatched. Per the germline V gene, CDR1 is ENHRY and CDR2 is SYGVKD. This CDR3 contains 13 residues. The CDR3 loop reads CAIGTSGGNEQFF. The CDR3 nucleotides read TGTGCCATCGGAACTAGCGGGGGCAATGAGCAGTTCTTC.

The chain couples TRBV9 to TRBJ2-7; 10 bases are a match to TRBD1. CDR1 and CDR2 from the germline V gene are SGDLS and YYNGEE. This CDR3 spans 14 amino acids. V trimming: 3 bases; J trimming: 3 bases; junction bases outside the gene matches: 3. For the CDR3, the DNA is TGTGCCAGCAGCGGGACAGGGGGTAACTACGAGCAGTACTTC. It is translated as CASSGTGGNYEQYF.

The V call is TRBV19, the J call TRBJ1-4; TRBD1 might be the D (5 bases). Germline CDR1 reads LNHDA; CDR2 reads SQIVND (reference sequence). V lost 1 base, J lost 8 bases, and 17 bases lay in between. The CDR3 sequence is 16 residues long. The CDR3 reads CASSIGLTGLGEKLFF. The CDR3 region has the DNA TGTGCCAGTAGTATAGGCCTTACAGGTTTGGGCGAAAAACTGTTTTTT.

The rearrangement uses TRBV25-1 and TRBJ2-1, with TRBD1 matching over 8 bases. This CDR3 is built from 13 residues. Germline CDR1 is MGHDK and CDR2 is SYGVNS. V trimming: 4 bases; J trimming: 8 bases; junction bases outside the gene matches: 4. The CDR3 DNA follows: TGTGCCAGCAGTGTAAACAGGGGGGATGAGCAGTTCTTC. Protein: CASSVNRGDEQFF.

The chain joins TRBV6-1 to TRBJ1-1; D ambiguous. Between the trimmed V and J ends, which lost 0 bases and 11 bases, there was a span of 7 bases. Germline CDR1 reads MNHNS; CDR2 reads SASEGT. The length of the CDR3 is 11 residues. The CDR3 is CASSEAYAAFF. The CDR3 DNA sequence: TGTGCCAGCAGTGAAGCCTATGCGGCTTTCTTT.

This chain joins TRBV5-4 and TRBJ2-3; D gene uncertain. The germline gives CDR1 SGHNT, CDR2 YYREEE (reference sequence). The CDR3 is 15 residues long. The V gene lost 4 bases and the J gene lost 0 bases, with 12 bases spanning the gap. The CDR3: CASSRGGPSTDTQYF. CDR3 DNA: TGTGCCAGCAGCAGAGGCGGACCTAGCACAGATACGCAGTATTTT.

This chain joins TRBV28 and TRBJ2-1, with D possibly being TRBD1 (6 bases). V dropped 8 bases and J dropped 4 bases, with 12 bases sitting between them. Germline V CDR1 and CDR2: MDHEN, SYDVKM. The CDR3 spans 13 residues. DNA of the CDR3: TGTGCCAGCTGGACAGTGACTTACAATGAGCAGTTCTTC. Protein sequence: CASWTVTYNEQFF.

The chain uses TRBV6-5 and TRBJ1-2; 8 bases map to TRBD1. Germline values: CDR1 MNHEY, CDR2 SVGAGI. V lost 0 bases and J lost 6; bases outside the gene matches: 0. This CDR3 contains 13 residues. This CDR3 is CASSYSGQDGYTF. In nucleotides, the CDR3 is TGTGCCAGCAGTTACTCGGGACAGGATGGCTACACCTTC.

This clone came up once. V usage is TRBV5-6 and J usage is TRBJ1-2, with 10 bases fitting TRBD1. The CDR3 spans 12 residues. CDR1 and CDR2 from the germline V gene are SGHDT and YYEEEE. With 4 bases clipped from V and 9 bases from J, the junction kept 3 bases outside the gene matches. The CDR3 nucleotides read TGTGCCAGCAGCCGGGACAGGGGCCGCTACACCTTC. Protein: CASSRDRGRYTF.

V usage is TRBV11-2 and J usage is TRBJ1-3; D may be TRBD1 (6 bases). Per germline, CDR1 SGHAT and CDR2 FQNNGV. The V end lost 1 base, the J end lost 2 bases, and 12 bases lay between the germline ends. This CDR3 has 16 amino acids. The chain's CDR3 is CASSLVRGAPGNTIYF. The DNA for the CDR3 is TGTGCCAGCAGCTTAGTAAGGGGGGCGCCTGGAAACACCATATATTTT.

The CDR3 region has the DNA TGTGCCAGCAGCGTATTTGGGGAAATCACAGATACGCAGTATTTT. It translates to CASSVFGEITDTQYF. The chain combines TRBV9 with TRBJ2-3; unclear D gene. The V and J ends lost 1 base and 2 bases respectively, with 11 bases between them. The CDR3 extends over 15 amino acids. Germline lookup yields CDR1 SGDLS and CDR2 YYNGEE.

The J gene is TRBJ2-2, the V gene TRBV6-4; 13 bases are shared with TRBD2. The V gene's germline CDR1 is MRHNA and CDR2 SNTAGT. Unmatched junction bases numbered 8, after V lost 0 bases and J lost 4 bases. The CDR3 totals 19 residues. CDR3 residues: CASSDSWTSGSHGTGELFF. In DNA form, the CDR3 reads TGTGCCAGCAGTGACTCATGGACTAGCGGGAGTCATGGCACCGGGGAGCTGTTTTTT.

The rearrangement joins TRBV7-2 to TRBJ2-4; possibly TRBD1 for D (5 bases). V was trimmed by 0 bases and J by 1 base, leaving 7 bases between them. The CDR3 sequence is 15 residues long. Germline V gene sequence: CDR1 SGHTA, CDR2 FQGNSA. As DNA, the CDR3 is TGTGCCAGCAGCTTAGCGGGGCTGGCCAAAAACATTCAGTACTTC. It yields the protein CASSLAGLAKNIQYF.

The V call is TRBV6-2 or TRBV6-3, the J call TRBJ1-5; a possible D gene is TRBD1 (5 bases). CDR3 length: 16 amino acids. V shed 2 bases and J shed 2 bases, with 13 bases lying between them. Germline values: CDR1 MNHEY, CDR2 SVGEGT. The CDR3 DNA reads TGTGCCAGCAGTTACCGGATTTTGGGGGGCAATCAGCCCCAGCATTTT. Encoded protein: CASSYRILGGNQPQHF.